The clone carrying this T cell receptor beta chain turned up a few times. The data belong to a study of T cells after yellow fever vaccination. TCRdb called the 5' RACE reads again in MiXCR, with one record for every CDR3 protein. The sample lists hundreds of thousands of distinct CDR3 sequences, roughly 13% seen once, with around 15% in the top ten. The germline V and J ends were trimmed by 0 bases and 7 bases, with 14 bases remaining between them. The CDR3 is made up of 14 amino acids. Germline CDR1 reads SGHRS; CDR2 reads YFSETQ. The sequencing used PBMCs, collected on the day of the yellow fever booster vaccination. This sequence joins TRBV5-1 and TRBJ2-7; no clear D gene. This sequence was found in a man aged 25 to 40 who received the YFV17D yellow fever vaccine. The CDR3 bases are TGCGCCAGCAGCTTGGGGTCGACGTTTGGAGAGCAGTACTTC. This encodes CASSLGSTFGEQYF.